The rows below give T cell receptor beta chains drawn from one sample of a study of blood T cell repertoires in COVID-19. Some clones are missing from TCRdb's copy, which holds only in-frame ones; the method was immunoSEQ multiplex PCR. Here the sample spans more than 250,000 clones, about 87% being singletons. The specimen sequenced was peripheral blood. These receptors originate from a woman aged 45-65 years with COVID-19, enrolled during active disease. Both conserved end residues are part of each CDR3. A D gene is named only where the DNA matches it firmly. The size entry is marked missing in some rows and otherwise reads once, few, many or a size class.

TRBV15	TRBJ2-5	.	.	CATSRERGSNQETQYF	TGTGCCACCAGCAGAGAGAGGGGGAGTAACCAAGAGACCCAGTACTTC
TRBV29-1	TRBJ2-7	.	.	CSVLQGRYEQYF	TGCAGCGTTCTTCAGGGTAGGTACGAGCAGTACTTC
TRBV4-3	TRBJ2-3	TRBD2	.	CASSQLAGVADTQYF	TGCGCCAGCAGCCAACTAGCGGGAGTGGCAGATACGCAGTATTTT
TRBV5-1	TRBJ2-3	TRBD2	.	CASSLGLAGGLDTQYF	TGCGCCAGCAGCTTGGGACTAGCGGGAGGATTAGATACGCAGTATTTT
TRBV3-1/TRBV3-2	TRBJ2-5	TRBD2	.	CASSQESRRGGRRQETQYF	TGTGCCAGCAGCCAAGAGAGTCGTCGGGGCGGGAGGAGGCAAGAGACCCAGTACTTC
TRBV21-1	TRBJ2-6	.	.	CASSRTQASGSSGANVLTF	TGTGCCAGCAGCCGTACCCAGGCTAGCGGGAGTTCTGGGGCCAACGTCCTGACTTTC
TRBV5-4	TRBJ1-1	.	.	CASSLAGAGGRATEAFF	TGTGCCAGCAGCTTGGCCGGGGCCGGGGGGCGCGCTACTGAAGCTTTCTTT
TRBV30	TRBJ2-7	TRBD2	.	CAWSDPRSSGRAEQYF	TGTGCCTGGAGTGACCCTCGAAGTAGCGGGAGGGCAGAGCAGTACTTC
TRBV16	TRBJ2-7	TRBD1	.	CASSQGQQTSSYEQYF	TGTGCCAGCAGTCAGGGACAGCAAACATCCTCCTACGAGCAGTACTTC
TRBV30	TRBJ1-1	.	.	CAWSVGGPEAFF	TGTGCCTGGAGTGTAGGCGGCCCTGAAGCTTTCTTT
TRBV7-2	TRBJ2-5	TRBD2	once	CASSLGLAVSRRETQYF	TGTGCCAGCAGCCTGGGGCTAGCGGTGTCCCGGCGGGAGACCCAGTACTTC
TRBV2	TRBJ2-7	.	.	CASSGDGAYEQYF	TGTGCCAGCAGTGGAGACGGAGCCTACGAGCAGTACTTC
TRBV3-1/TRBV3-2	TRBJ2-1	TRBD2	.	CASSLRLAGFNNEQFF	TGTGCCAGCAGCCTACGACTAGCGGGATTCAACAATGAGCAGTTCTTC
TRBV11-2	TRBJ2-2	.	.	CASSPRTVSWTGELFF	TGTGCCAGCAGCCCTCGGACTGTTAGTTGGACCGGGGAGCTGTTTTTT
TRBV23-1	TRBJ1-4	TRBD1	.	CASSLNPGQKGLATNEKLFF	TGCGCCAGCAGTCTGAACCCGGGACAGAAGGGGCTAGCAACTAATGAAAAACTGTTTTTT